These 6 T cell receptor beta chains were all obtained from the same sample, sequenced in a study of blood T cell repertoires in COVID-19. Generated by immunoSEQ multiplex PCR, the TCRdb table keeps only in-frame clones and is missing some. The table includes 140,000 to 150,000 clones, approximately 80% detected once. Sequencing was performed on peripheral blood. These receptors came from a woman aged 50 to 60 with acute or convalescent COVID-19.

The genes are TRBV18 and TRBJ2-5; the match to TRBD1 covers 9 bases. Losses at the gene ends were 5 bases for V and 5 bases for J; bases not matched to a gene: 0. The germline V gene encodes CDR1 KGHSH and CDR2 LQKENI. This CDR3 is 12 amino acids long. The CDR3 loop reads CASSGQGETQYF. The CDR3 region has the DNA TGTGCCAGCTCAGGACAGGGGGAGACCCAGTACTTC.

A remark on this clone: Since a much larger clone is just one base distant, this may be a read error. The rearrangement uses TRBV5-4 and TRBJ1-1, with TRBD1 matching over 8 bases. V was clipped by 2 bases and J by 1 base; unmatched bases: 1. This CDR3 region has 14 residues. Germline CDR1 SGHNT, CDR2 YYREEE (reference sequence). The CDR3 sequence: CASSFQGANTEAFF. The DNA for the CDR3 is TGTGCCAGCAGCTTTCAGGGGGCGAACACTGAAGCTTTCTTT.

This chain links TRBV9 with TRBJ2-7, with 7 bases matching TRBD1. CDR3 size: 15 residues. Trimming removed 0 bases from V and 3 bases from J; junction bases left unmatched: 6. Germline V CDR1 and CDR2: SGDLS, YYNGEE. CDR3 loop: CASSVAGDRNYEQYF. In nucleotides, the CDR3 is TGTGCCAGCAGCGTAGCTGGGGACAGAAACTACGAGCAGTACTTC.

This clone was observed a handful of times. The V and J genes are TRBV18 and TRBJ2-7, with 10 bases that match TRBD2. CDR1 is KGHSH, CDR2 LQKENI, per germline. The CDR3 spans 15 residues. Trimming at V came to 2 bases and at J to 5 bases, leaving 6 bases not matched to a gene. CDR3 bases: TGTGCCAGCTCACCAGGAGCGGGGGGGTTTAACGAGCAGTACTTC. Translated, it gives CASSPGAGGFNEQYF.

The rearrangement uses TRBV19 and TRBJ1-1; TRBD1 matches at 7 bases. The CDR3 is 13 amino acids. V lost 11 bases to trimming and J lost 0 bases; unmatched junction nucleotides: 6. CDR1 is LNHDA, CDR2 SQIVND, per germline (reference sequence). CDR3 residues: CASRDSLNTEAFF. CDR3 nucleotides: TGTGCCTCGAGGGACAGTTTGAACACTGAAGCTTTCTTT.

V is TRBV7-2 and J is TRBJ1-6; D not certain. The CDR3 length is 14 residues. Germline lookup yields CDR1 SGHTA and CDR2 FQGNSA. V was trimmed by 1 base and J by 6 bases, leaving 7 bases between them. This chain's CDR3 is CASSLVRLNSPLHF. The CDR3 DNA is TGTGCCAGCAGCTTAGTACGACTTAATTCACCCCTCCACTTT.